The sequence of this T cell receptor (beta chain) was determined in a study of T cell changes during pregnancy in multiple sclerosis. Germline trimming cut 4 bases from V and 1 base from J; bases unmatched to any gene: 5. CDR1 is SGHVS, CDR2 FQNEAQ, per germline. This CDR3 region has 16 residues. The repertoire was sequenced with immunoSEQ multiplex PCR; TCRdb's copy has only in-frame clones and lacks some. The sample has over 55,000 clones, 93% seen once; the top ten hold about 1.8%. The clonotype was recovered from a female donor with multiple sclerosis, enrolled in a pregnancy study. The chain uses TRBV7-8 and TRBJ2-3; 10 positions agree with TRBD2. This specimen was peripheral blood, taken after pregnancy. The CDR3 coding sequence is TGTGCCAGCAGCTCCCTAGGGACTAGCGGCACAGATACGCAGTATTTT. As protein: CASSSLGTSGTDTQYF. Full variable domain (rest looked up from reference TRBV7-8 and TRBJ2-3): GAGVSQSPRYKVAKRGQDVALRCDPISGHVSLFWYQQALGQGPEFLTYFQNEAQLDKSGLPSDRFFAERPEGSVSTLKIQRTQQEDSAVYLCASSSLGTSGTDTQYFGPGTRLTVL.